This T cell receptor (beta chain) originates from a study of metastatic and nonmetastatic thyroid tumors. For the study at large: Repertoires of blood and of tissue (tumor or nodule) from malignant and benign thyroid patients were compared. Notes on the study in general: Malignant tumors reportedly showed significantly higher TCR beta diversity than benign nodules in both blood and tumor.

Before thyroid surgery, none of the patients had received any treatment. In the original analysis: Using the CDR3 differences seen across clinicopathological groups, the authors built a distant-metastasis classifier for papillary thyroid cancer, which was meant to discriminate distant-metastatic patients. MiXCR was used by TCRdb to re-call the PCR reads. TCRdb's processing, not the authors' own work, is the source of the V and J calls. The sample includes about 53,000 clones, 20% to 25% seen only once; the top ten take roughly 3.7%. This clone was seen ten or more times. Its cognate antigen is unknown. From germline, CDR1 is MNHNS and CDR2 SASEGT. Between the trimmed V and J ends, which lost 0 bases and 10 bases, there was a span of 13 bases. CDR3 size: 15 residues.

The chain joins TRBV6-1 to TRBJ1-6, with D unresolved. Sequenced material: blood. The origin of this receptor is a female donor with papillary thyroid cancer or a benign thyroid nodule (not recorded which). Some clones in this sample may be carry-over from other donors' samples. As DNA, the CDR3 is TGTGCCAGCAGTGAAGCGCTTCCTGGTAACTCACCCCTCCACTTT. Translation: CASSEALPGNSPLHF.